The 21 T cell receptor beta chains reported below all come from one sample, sequenced in a study of blood T cell repertoires in COVID-19. Profiling relied on immunoSEQ multiplex PCR, and the TCRdb table lists in-frame clones only, not all of them. Of 150,000 to 200,000 clones in the sample, about 81% were seen once. Input material: peripheral blood. These receptors were obtained from a woman between 65 and 79 years old with acute or convalescent COVID-19.

The chain has TRBV6-2 or TRBV6-3 and TRBJ1-5; D is possibly TRBD1 (5 bases). The V gene's germline CDR1 is MNHEY and CDR2 SVGEGT. The CDR3 is 15 amino acids. V shed 2 bases and J shed 6 bases, with 14 bases lying between them. The CDR3 sequence: CASSYGGGLSQPQHF. DNA for the CDR3: TGTGCCAGCAGTTACGGGGGGGGGTTGAGTCAGCCCCAGCATTTT.

The chain employs TRBV3-1 (or the pseudogene TRBV3-2) and TRBJ2-3; 11 bases are a match to TRBD2. Trimming cost V 0 bases and J 3 bases; bases outside gene matches: 2. Germline CDR1 reads LGHDT; CDR2 reads YNNKEL (reference sequence). The CDR3 consists of 16 residues. CDR3 DNA sequence: TGTGCCAGCAGCCAAGATCTAGCGGGAGGTACAGATACGCAGTATTTT. It is translated as CASSQDLAGGTDTQYF.

The chain combines TRBV27 with TRBJ2-1; 12 bases agree with TRBD1. This CDR3 region has 15 residues. The V gene end was trimmed by 6 bases and the J gene end by 7 bases; junction bases not matched to a gene: 7. Germline V gene lookup returns CDR1 MNHEY and CDR2 SMNVEV (reference sequence). The CDR3 DNA is TGTGCCAGCAGCTCGGGACAGGGGGCGCCGAATGAGCAGTTCTTC. This codes for CASSSGQGAPNEQFF.

Comment on this clone: In the same sample, other DNA sequences code for this CDR3. This chain uses TRBV18 with TRBJ1-5; D may be TRBD1 (5 bases). CDR1 and CDR2 from the germline V gene are KGHSH and LQKENI. The ends were cut back, 1 base at V and 1 base at J, with 5 bases in the middle. The CDR3 is 14 amino acids. The chain's CDR3 is CASSPQGSNQPQHF. Here the CDR3 DNA reads TGTGCCAGCTCACCACAGGGGAGCAATCAGCCCCAGCATTTT.

The V gene is TRBV9, the J gene TRBJ2-7; D might be TRBD2 (5 bases). V was clipped by 5 bases and J by 3 bases, with 12 bases between them. Germline V CDR1 and CDR2: SGDLS, YYNGEE. CDR3 size: 13 residues. CDR3 region: CASREADYYEQYF. The CDR3 coding sequence is TGTGCCAGCAGGGAGGCGGATTACTACGAGCAGTACTTC.

This chain connects TRBV28 to TRBJ1-5; D possibly corresponds to TRBD1 (6 bases). Germline loops: CDR1 MDHEN, CDR2 SYDVKM. Trimming removed 3 bases from V and 3 bases from J, with 12 bases in between. This CDR3 is built from 15 residues. CDR3 DNA: TGTGCCAGCAGTTTTCCTTGGACAGTCAATCAGCCCCAGCATTTT. It is translated as CASSFPWTVNQPQHF.

V is TRBV5-1 and J is TRBJ2-3, with TRBD2 matching 13 bases. This CDR3 is built from 16 residues. Germline lookup yields CDR1 SGHRS and CDR2 YFSETQ. J was trimmed by 6 bases and V by 4 bases; bases with no gene match: 8. CDR3: CASSVGTSGVLDTQYF. The CDR3 bases are TGCGCCAGCAGCGTCGGGACTAGCGGGGTTCTGGATACGCAGTATTTT.

This chain connects TRBV18 to TRBJ1-1; D is uncertain. Germline CDR1 is KGHSH and CDR2 is LQKENI. V was cut by 3 bases and J by 2 bases, with 7 bases left in between. The CDR3 has 13 amino acids. The CDR3 DNA reads as TGTGCCAGCTCACCTGCAGGTAACACTGAAGCTTTCTTT. Its protein is CASSPAGNTEAFF.

The V call is TRBV19, the J call TRBJ1-4; D gene ambiguous. Trimming stripped 3 bases from V and 2 bases from J, with 7 bases between. The CDR3 consists of 14 residues. CDR1 is LNHDA and CDR2 is SQIVND in the germline V gene (reference sequence). Here the CDR3 reads CASSISGTNEKLFF. The CDR3 bases are TGTGCCAGTAGTATCTCCGGGACTAATGAAAAACTGTTTTTT.

This clone was observed a few times. CDR3 nucleotides: TGTGCCAGCAGCTTAGGTCCCAGGGCCAGTGAGCAGTTCTTC. Translating it yields CASSLGPRASEQFF. The chain links TRBV7-9 to TRBJ2-1, with D perhaps matching TRBD1 (5 bases). Germline CDR1 and CDR2: SEHNR and FQNEAQ (reference sequence). The germline V and J ends were trimmed by 1 base and 9 bases, with 13 bases remaining between them. The CDR3 is made up of 14 amino acids.

The chain carries TRBV5-4 and TRBJ1-1; 9 positions match TRBD1. This CDR3 has 17 residues. The junction had 10 bases not matched to a gene; V was cut back by 0 bases and J by 4 bases. The germline CDR1 and CDR2 sequences are SGHNT and YYREEE (reference sequence). Here the CDR3 reads CASSLGLQGASGTEAFF. As DNA, the CDR3 is TGTGCCAGCAGCTTGGGTTTACAGGGGGCTTCGGGCACTGAAGCTTTCTTT.

The J gene is TRBJ1-6, the V gene TRBV30; perhaps TRBD1 as D (5 bases). Trimming took 6 bases from V and 1 from J, leaving 10 bases between them. In germline, CDR1 is GTSNPN, CDR2 SVGIG (reference sequence). This CDR3 has 14 amino acids. The CDR3 DNA is TGTGCCTGCCCAGGGTTGTCCTATAATTCACCCCTCCACTTT. Residues: CACPGLSYNSPLHF.

In DNA form, the CDR3 reads TGTGCCAGCAGTGACTCGAGAGCAGGGACTAGGAACGAGCAGTACTTC. It translates to CASSDSRAGTRNEQYF. The chain joins TRBV6-4 to TRBJ2-7, with 8 bases identical to TRBD2. V shed 0 bases, J shed 5 bases, and the junction held 9 bases outside the gene matches. Germline values: CDR1 MRHNA, CDR2 SNTAGT. The length of the CDR3 is 16 residues.

The chain carries TRBV30 and TRBJ1-2; TRBD1 agrees at 10 bases. The CDR3 is 14 residues long. Germline values: CDR1 GTSNPN, CDR2 SVGIG (reference sequence). J was trimmed by 7 bases and V by 5 bases; bases with no gene match: 10. In DNA, the CDR3 is TGTGCCTGGGAGACAGGGGGCCTCTGGTCTGGCTACACCTTC. Protein sequence: CAWETGGLWSGYTF.

V usage is TRBV21-1 and J usage is TRBJ1-1. TRBV21-1 is described as a pseudogene. This CDR3 has 14 residues. DNA of the CDR3: TGTGCCAGCAGCAAAGCGCGGGGGGACCCAGAAGCTTTCTTT. Protein sequence: CASSKARGDPEAFF.

The V call is TRBV5-6, the J call TRBJ1-4; maybe TRBD1 (5 bases). V was trimmed by 0 bases and J by 0 bases, leaving 12 bases between them. This CDR3 spans 17 amino acids. Germline loops: CDR1 SGHDT, CDR2 YYEEEE. The chain's CDR3 is CASSLAWGGATNEKLFF. The CDR3 bases are TGTGCCAGCAGCTTGGCCTGGGGGGGAGCAACTAATGAAAAACTGTTTTTT.

This rearrangement joins TRBV27 to TRBJ2-1; TRBD2 matches at 8 bases. CDR1 is MNHEY and CDR2 is SMNVEV in the germline V gene (reference sequence). V lost 3 bases and J lost 7; bases outside the gene matches: 5. The CDR3 loop spans 14 amino acids. CDR3 DNA: TGTGCCAGCAGTTTTAGCGGGAACACAAATGAGCAGTTCTTC. As protein: CASSFSGNTNEQFF.

The V and J genes are TRBV6-4 and TRBJ1-1; TRBD1 aligns across 8 bases. Germline V gene data show CDR1 as MRHNA and CDR2 as SNTAGT. The trim removed 0 bases at V and 7 bases at J, leaving 4 bases unmatched. The CDR3 is 14 amino acids. CDR3 residues: CASSDSRQGSEAFF. The CDR3 bases are TGTGCCAGCAGTGACTCCAGACAGGGGAGTGAAGCTTTCTTT.

This clone was counted a single time. The V call is TRBV12-3 or TRBV12-4, the J call TRBJ1-1; 8 positions agree with TRBD1. The length of the CDR3 is 13 residues. The V segment lost 7 bases and the J segment 4 bases; nucleotides outside the gene matches: 5. The CDR3 bases are TGTGCCAGCATCGACGGACAGGGCACTGAAGCTTTCTTT. Protein product: CASIDGQGTEAFF.

The gene calls are TRBV6-1 and TRBJ1-6; D is uncertain. The V gene's germline CDR1 is MNHNS and CDR2 SASEGT. Trimming removed 3 bases at V and 8 bases at J, with 11 bases between. The CDR3 covers 14 residues. The CDR3 coding sequence is TGTGCCAGCAGTGATCGGTTGGGCGATTCACCCCTCCACTTT. It specifies CASSDRLGDSPLHF.

As DNA, the CDR3 is TGTGCCAGCAGCTTAGGACAGGACAGTATAGATGGCTACACCTTC. Translating it yields CASSLGQDSIDGYTF. The chain combines TRBV7-2 with TRBJ1-2; D might be TRBD1 (6 bases). The V end lost 1 base, the J end lost 6 bases, and 15 bases lay between the germline ends. Germline V gene lookup returns CDR1 SGHTA and CDR2 FQGNSA. The CDR3 is 15 amino acids.